The text below deals with one T cell receptor (beta chain). Its antigen remains unidentified. Per-base quality was not reported, and no clone a single base away is much larger than it. This record comes from a study of T cell responses to AZD1222 COVID-19 vaccine (dated by TCRdb to about 2021). Some background on the complete study: Because spike-specific TCR depth and breadth did not differ between the two schedules, AZD1222 recipients who got a second dose at roughly 4 weeks were pooled with those who got a second dose at roughly 12 weeks. A total of just over 230 trial participants underwent TCR sequencing, of whom 200 to 220 received two doses of AZD1222 and around 25 received two doses of the MenACWY control vaccine. Enrollment into the trials was organized by age into subgroups of 18-55, 56-69 and 70-plus years, and those subgroups contained approximately 150, 30 and 60 TCR-sequenced participants, respectively. Broad study findings and their caveats: After two AZD1222 doses, spike-specific TCR breadth and depth were significantly higher than at day 0 and than in MenACWY recipients. In the small 56-69-year group, the increase in depth fell short of significance, most likely because of low power. Because no day 14 peak-response samples were available, repertoires were characterized only after the peak T cell response. Participants were mostly white British, with more females than males. The authors suggested clonal diversity may have been underestimated. Reportedly, close to half of the unique spike-specific TCRs recognized epitopes lying outside the regions that are mutated in the B.1.351 and B.1.1.7 variants. The vaccine-associated CD4 TCRs covered the entire spike protein, and the dominant responses fell in regions 160-218 and 743-854. Conclusions about previously exposed vaccinees were limited because only five to seven AZD1222 recipients were SARS-CoV-2 seropositive at baseline.

The CDR3 regions of human TCRbeta chains were analyzed by immunosequencing. On the authors' methods: Repertoire TCRs were matched against a reference library of SARS-CoV-2-specific TCRs generated with the MIRA antigen-specificity platform. Breadth was defined as the fraction of unique TCRs that were SARS-CoV-2-associated, and depth was defined as the fraction of total T cells that were SARS-CoV-2-associated. Using the MIRA data, each spike-specific TCR was assigned both to the spike region to which the TCR was reactive and to a CD4 or CD8 class. Log10-transformed breadth and depth values were compared by one-way ANOVA with Sidak's multiple comparisons tests. TCRdb carries this immuneACCESS record with in-frame sequences only. Its versions omit some clonotypes, under half of them owing to an unresolved V gene in the studies checked, with the rest unexplained. Clone size and V and J calls were adopted from that table, with D and trimming inferred from the DNA. This sample has around 100,000 clones in its table, and 91% of those were observed once. The ten largest clones represent about 41% of the sample.

This specimen's time point label, interpreted: baseline before first vaccination. Vaccinee samples came from UK trials COV001 and COV002, including a single-blind randomized controlled phase 2/3 trial of AZD1222 (ChAdOx1 nCoV-19) in healthy adults. For TCRbeta chain sequencing, PBMC samples were collected from trial participants at day 0 and at day 28 after the second dose. The germline V gene (reference sequence) gives CDR1 as GTSNPN and CDR2 as SVGIG. Relative to germline, V is missing 2 bases and J is missing 2 bases, with 3 bases of the junction outside any gene match. The CDR3 goes from the cysteine to the phenylalanine over 13 residues. Only the CDR3 part of the read is kept: 39 bases, read in frame from the first base.

The source is an adult in good health. This chain joins TRBV30 to TRBJ2-7, and 7 junction bases match TRBD1. Sequences were derived from peripheral blood, sampled on day 0 of AZD1222 vaccination. The DNA sequence is as follows: TGTGCCTGGAGTAGACAGGGAGCCTACGAGCAGTACTTC. This is translated as CAWSRQGAYEQYF.